Listed below are T cell receptor beta chains from one sample, sequenced in a study of blood T cell repertoires in COVID-19. Assay used: immunoSEQ multiplex PCR; TCRdb lists only in-frame clones, some missing. The data contain roughly 100,000 clones, roughly four fifths of them seen just once; the ten biggest clones take up 8.5% to 10%. The sample was peripheral blood. The origin of the receptors is a man aged 40-55 years with active or convalescent COVID-19. Both conserved end residues are part of each CDR3. The D gene is left open where the match is weak. Rows may omit the clone size; those that give it use once, few, many or a size class.

size: -; D: -; V: TRBV5-4; J: TRBJ2-7; CDR3: CASSFQSSYEQYF; DNA: TGTGCCAGCAGCTTCCAATCCTCCTACGAGCAGTACTTC
size: -; D: -; V: TRBV29-1; J: TRBJ1-1; CDR3: CSVSVNTEAFF; DNA: TGCAGCGTTTCTGTAAACACTGAAGCTTTCTTT
size: -; D: -; V: TRBV5-1; J: TRBJ2-7; CDR3: CASKRAPSSYEQYF; DNA: TGCGCCAGCAAGAGGGCACCATCCTCCTACGAGCAGTACTTC
size: -; D: -; V: TRBV29-1; J: TRBJ1-3; CDR3: CSGRTTGNTIYF; DNA: TGCAGCGGCCGGACAACTGGAAACACCATATATTTT
size: -; D: -; V: TRBV5-1; J: TRBJ1-1; CDR3: CASSPSGGLGEAFF; DNA: TGCGCCAGCAGCCCCAGCGGTGGGCTGGGTGAAGCTTTCTTT
size: -; D: TRBD2; V: TRBV7-2; J: TRBJ2-7; CDR3: CASSLVGSGRSYEQYF; DNA: TGTGCCAGCAGCTTAGTCGGTAGCGGGCGCTCCTACGAGCAGTACTTC
size: -; D: -; V: TRBV21-1; J: TRBJ1-5; CDR3: CASSIDCPGQGERSNQPQHF; DNA: TGTGCCAGCAGCATCGATTGTCCAGGACAGGGGGAAAGGAGCAATCAGCCCCAGCATTTT
size: -; D: -; V: TRBV19; J: TRBJ1-4; CDR3: CASSPRDKLEKLFF; DNA: TGTGCCAGTAGTCCCCGGGACAAGTTGGAAAAACTGTTTTTT
size: -; D: TRBD1; V: TRBV6-1; J: TRBJ1-6; CDR3: CASRRGQGKSPLHF; DNA: TGTGCCAGCAGACGAGGACAGGGGAAGTCACCCCTCCACTTT
size: -; D: -; V: TRBV6-5; J: TRBJ1-5; CDR3: CASTTRQPQHF; DNA: TGTGCCAGCACTACTAGGCAGCCCCAGCATTTT
size: -; D: -; V: TRBV27; J: TRBJ1-5; CDR3: CASSWRGGGNQPQHF; DNA: TGTGCCAGCTCTTGGCGAGGGGGGGGCAATCAGCCCCAGCATTTT
size: -; D: TRBD1; V: TRBV6-2/TRBV6-3; J: TRBJ1-2; CDR3: CASSYTLGQGASYGYTF; DNA: TGTGCCAGCAGTTACACCCTTGGACAGGGGGCAAGCTATGGCTACACCTTC
size: -; D: TRBD1; V: TRBV4-1; J: TRBJ2-3; CDR3: CASSEGAGTDTQYF; DNA: TGCGCCAGCAGCGAGGGGGCAGGGACAGATACGCAGTATTTT
size: -; D: -; V: TRBV27; J: TRBJ1-3; CDR3: CASSLGGGGNTIYF; DNA: TGTGCCAGCAGTTTAGGGGGGGGAGGAAACACCATATATTTT
size: -; D: -; V: TRBV6-2/TRBV6-3; J: TRBJ2-7; CDR3: CASSYEGLVKGEQYF; DNA: TGTGCCAGCAGTTACGAGGGCCTTGTAAAGGGCGAGCAGTACTTC
size: once; D: -; V: TRBV9; J: TRBJ1-6; CDR3: CASSVDIRGRDNSPLHF; DNA: TGTGCCAGCAGCGTAGATATAAGGGGTCGTGATAATTCACCCCTCCACTTT
size: -; D: -; V: TRBV2; J: TRBJ1-6; CDR3: CASNYRETLHF; DNA: TGTGCCAGCAACTACAGGGAAACCCTCCACTTT
size: -; D: TRBD1; V: TRBV6-5; J: TRBJ2-7; CDR3: CASRTTGDEQYF; DNA: TGTGCCAGCAGAACGACAGGGGACGAGCAGTACTTC
size: -; D: -; V: TRBV18; J: TRBJ1-1; CDR3: CASSPTGNTEAFF; DNA: TGTGCCAGCTCACCGACGGGGAACACTGAAGCTTTCTTT
size: -; D: TRBD1; V: TRBV18; J: TRBJ1-5; CDR3: CASSPPGQGTQPQHF; DNA: TGTGCCAGCTCACCACCGGGACAGGGAACTCAGCCCCAGCATTTT